The sequence of this T cell receptor (beta chain) was determined in a study of long-term antiretroviral therapy in people with HIV. Notes on the study in general: Dating from the mid-2000s to the late 2010s, the blood was possibly obtained under older ART regimens. Patients on ART gained diversity, which nonetheless stayed below transplant donor controls.

Remarks on this clone: Its target is unknown.

Run at survey level, the immunoSEQ assay was version v3.0. For each individual sample, sequencing targeted roughly 40,000-50,000 T-cell genomes. This table comes from immunoSEQ multiplex PCR, and its TCRdb copy is limited to in-frame clones, with some not included. Among about 17,000 clones listed, about four fifths were seen once. Treatment for every participant with HIV took place in the United States. The sequence came from a man younger than 40 with HIV. The sample was unsorted PBMCs, taken at the start of antiretroviral therapy.

The DNA for the CDR3 is TGCGCCAGCAGCCAAGATTCTGGCAATGAGCAGTTCTTC. Its protein is CASSQDSGNEQFF. V is TRBV4-1 and J is TRBJ2-1; D is undetermined. The CDR3 runs 13 residues. Germline values: CDR1 MGHRA, CDR2 YSYEKL. Trimming took off 0 bases at V and 6 bases at J, with 6 bases between the two ends.